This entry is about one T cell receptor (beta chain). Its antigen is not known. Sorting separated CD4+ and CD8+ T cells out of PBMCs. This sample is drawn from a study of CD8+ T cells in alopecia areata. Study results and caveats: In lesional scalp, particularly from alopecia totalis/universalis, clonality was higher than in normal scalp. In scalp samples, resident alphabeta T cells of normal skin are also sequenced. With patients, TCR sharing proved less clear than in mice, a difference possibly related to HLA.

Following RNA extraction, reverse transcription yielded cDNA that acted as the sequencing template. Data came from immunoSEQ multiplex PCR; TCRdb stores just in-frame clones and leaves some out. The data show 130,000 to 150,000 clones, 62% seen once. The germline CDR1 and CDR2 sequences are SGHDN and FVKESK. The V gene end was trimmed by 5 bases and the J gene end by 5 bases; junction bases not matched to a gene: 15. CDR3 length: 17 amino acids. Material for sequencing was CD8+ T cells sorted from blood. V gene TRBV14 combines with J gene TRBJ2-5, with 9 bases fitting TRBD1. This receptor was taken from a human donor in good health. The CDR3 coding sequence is TGTGCCAGCAGCAAAACACCGGGACAGGGTATTCGTGAGACCCAGTACTTC. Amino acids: CASSKTPGQGIRETQYF.